A single sample is the source of the 14 T cell receptor beta chains below, sequenced in a study of PD-1 blockade in classical Hodgkin lymphoma. The data were produced by immunoSEQ multiplex PCR, yet TCRdb's version contains in-frame clones alone and is incomplete. The sample holds more than 20,000 clones, about 94% seen once. Time point described: newly diagnosed, previously untreated cHL patient sample. The sequencing input was peripheral blood mononuclear cells (PBMCs). The receptors come from a human donor with classical Hodgkin lymphoma.

V gene TRBV11-1 combines with J gene TRBJ1-1; 8 bases are a match to TRBD1. In germline, CDR1 is SGHAT, CDR2 FQDESV (reference sequence). With V trimmed by 1 base and J by 2 bases, 9 bases remained unmatched. The CDR3 extends over 17 amino acids. The CDR3 DNA sequence: TGTGCCAGCAGCTTAGGCAGGGGGCCACCATTCAACACTGAAGCTTTCTTT. Translated, it gives CASSLGRGPPFNTEAFF. Complete variable domain (other parts from reference TRBV11-1 and TRBJ1-1): EAEVAQSPRYKITEKSQAVAFWCDPISGHATLYWYRQILGQGPELLVQFQDESVVDDSQLPKDRFSAERLKGVDSTLKIQPAELGDSAMYLCASSLGRGPPFNTEAFFGQGTRLTVV.

The chain combines TRBV7-2 with TRBJ2-7, with D possibly matching TRBD1 (5 bases). Germline V gives CDR1 SGHTA, CDR2 FQGNSA. The V and J ends lost 5 bases and 0 bases respectively, with 11 bases between them. The CDR3 is 14 amino acids. The CDR3 nucleotides read TGTGCCAGCAGCCCTCAGACAGCCTCCTACGAGCAGTACTTC. Amino acids: CASSPQTASYEQYF.

This clone has just a few counts. The chain couples TRBV29-1 to TRBJ2-5, with 8 bases aligning to TRBD2. With 4 bases clipped from V and 5 bases from J, the junction kept 9 bases outside the gene matches. The CDR3 covers 14 residues. Germline-derived CDR1 and CDR2 are SQVTM and ANQGSEA. CDR3 in amino acids: CSVVSGDVWETQYF. In nucleotides, the CDR3 is TGCAGCGTTGTTAGCGGGGACGTATGGGAGACCCAGTACTTC. Combining the CDR3 with reference TRBV29-1 and TRBJ2-5 gives the whole variable domain SAVISQKPSRDICQRGTSLTIQCQVDSQVTMMFWYRQQPGQSLTLIATANQGSEATYESGFVIDKFPISRPNLTFSTLTVSNMSPEDSSIYLCSVVSGDVWETQYFGPGTRLLVL.

J is TRBJ1-5 and V is TRBV2, with D hard to call. The CDR3 has 14 residues. In germline, CDR1 is SNHLY, CDR2 FYNNEI. Between the trimmed V and J ends, which lost 3 bases and 0 bases, there was a span of 6 bases. Here the CDR3 reads CASSDINSNQPQHF. The CDR3 nucleotides read TGTGCCAGCAGTGATATTAATAGCAATCAGCCCCAGCATTTT.

This clone was found once. The chain joins TRBV2 to TRBJ2-3; 12 bases align to TRBD2. J gave up 9 bases and V 5 bases, and 12 bases lay outside the gene matches. From germline, CDR1 is SNHLY and CDR2 FYNNEI. The length of the CDR3 is 16 residues. The CDR3: CASSTQTSGGIDTQYF. The CDR3 coding sequence is TGTGCCAGCAGTACCCAGACTAGCGGGGGCATTGACACGCAGTATTTT.

The CDR3 DNA follows: TGTGCCAGCAGTTTATCAGGGGGCATTCAGCGTAGCAATCAGCCCCAGCATTTT. Protein product: CASSLSGGIQRSNQPQHF. The V and J genes are TRBV27 and TRBJ1-5, with 7 positions matching TRBD1. This CDR3 is built from 18 residues. Trimming took 0 bases from V and 0 from J; bases not matched to a gene: 8. Germline V CDR1 and CDR2: MNHEY, SMNVEV (reference sequence).

Only one count was recorded for this clone. The rearrangement uses TRBV7-6 and TRBJ2-7, with TRBD1 matching 8 bases. The V gene end was trimmed by 4 bases and the J gene end by 0 bases; junction bases not matched to a gene: 8. Germline assignment: CDR1 SGHVS and CDR2 FNYEAQ. The CDR3 length is 16 residues. CDR3 nucleotide sequence: TGTGCCAGCAGCTCCTCCGGGACAGGAAACTCCTACGAGCAGTACTTC. This sequence encodes CASSSSGTGNSYEQYF.

The chain employs TRBV9 and TRBJ2-3; D possibly corresponds to TRBD2 (6 bases). Germline-derived CDR1 and CDR2 are SGDLS and YYNGEE. This CDR3 has 16 amino acids. V was shortened by 0 bases and J by 6 bases, with 17 bases between the two germline ends. CDR3 loop: CASSVVEGMEGDTQYF. CDR3 sequence (DNA): TGTGCCAGCAGCGTAGTGGAGGGGATGGAGGGGGATACGCAGTATTTT.

This chain connects TRBV18 to TRBJ2-1, with 7 nucleotides matching TRBD2. The CDR3 loop spans 16 amino acids. Trimming cost V 2 bases and J 3 bases; bases outside gene matches: 7. Germline CDR1 is KGHSH and CDR2 is LQKENI. CDR3 sequence: CASSPIWRGYYNEQFF. CDR3 bases: TGTGCCAGCTCACCAATCTGGCGGGGGTACTACAATGAGCAGTTCTTC.

Here the CDR3 reads CSVEAEHTQYF. The CDR3 coding sequence is TGCAGCGTTGAGGCTGAGCATACGCAGTATTTT. J is TRBJ2-3 and V is TRBV29-1, with D uncertain. Germline-derived CDR1 and CDR2 are SQVTM and ANQGSEA. This CDR3 is 11 amino acids long. Trimming left V 3 bases short and J 7 bases short, with 8 bases between.

The CDR3 reads CASSRTGGNQPQHF. DNA for the CDR3: TGTGCCAGCAGTCGGACAGGGGGCAATCAGCCCCAGCATTTT. This rearrangement joins TRBV6-5 to TRBJ1-5; 9 bases align to TRBD1. The germline CDR1 and CDR2 sequences are MNHEY and SVGAGI. Trimming removed 5 bases from V and 2 bases from J; junction bases left unmatched: 1. This CDR3 has 14 residues.

The count of this clone is one. The rearrangement links TRBV30 to TRBJ2-5, with 8 bases identical to TRBD2. Per germline, CDR1 GTSNPN and CDR2 SVGIG (reference sequence). The CDR3 sequence is 13 residues long. V lost 2 bases and J lost 9; bases outside the gene matches: 8. CDR3 bases: TGTGCCTGGAGTCGGGGGGGGGACGGGTCCCAGTACTTC. Amino acids: CAWSRGGDGSQYF. The full variable domain, rest sourced from reference TRBV30 and TRBJ2-5, is SQTIHQWPATLVQPVGSPLSLECTVEGTSNPNLYWYRQAAGRGLQLLFYSVGIGQISSEVPQNLSASRPQDRQFILSSKKLLLSDSGFYLCAWSRGGDGSQYFGPGTRLLVL.

CDR3 sequence reads: CASTQDGRGLWETQYF. The CDR3 bases are TGTGCCAGCACCCAAGACGGCAGGGGGCTGTGGGAGACCCAGTACTTC. V is TRBV2 and J is TRBJ2-5, with 8 nucleotides matching TRBD1. CDR1 SNHLY and CDR2 FYNNEI come from the germline V gene. V shed 7 bases and J 5 bases; nucleotides not matched to a gene: 15. The length of the CDR3 is 16 residues.

The chain uses TRBV28 and TRBJ1-5; 7 bases agree with TRBD1. The ends lost 1 base at V and 6 bases at J; junction bases unmatched: 6. The CDR3 spans 15 residues. Germline CDR1 reads MDHEN; CDR2 reads SYDVKM. CDR3: CASSLSPGGRQPQHF. The CDR3 DNA sequence: TGTGCCAGCAGTTTATCGCCAGGGGGTCGTCAGCCCCAGCATTTT.